This T cell receptor (beta chain) was sequenced for a study of glioma-infiltrating T cells. CDR1 and CDR2 from the germline V gene are DFQATT and SNEGSKA (reference sequence). The V end was cut by 0 bases, the J end by 4 bases, with 12 bases between. The CDR3 totals 14 residues. Study findings and constraints: Gliomas, especially low-grade, showed above-expected tissue-blood divergence; non-neoplastic patients showed below.

This clonotype was seen repeatedly, ten times or more. The antigen is undetermined. TCR alpha and beta CDR3 regions were amplified from RNA using iRepertoire nested multiplex PCR. TCRdb re-derived calls from the multiplex PCR reads in MiXCR, one entry per CDR3 protein. Seen here are about 190,000 distinct CDR3 sequences, roughly 32% observed once, and the top ten hold 20%. Sequenced material: glioma tissue, nonneoplastic brain tissue, or PBMCs (not recorded which). This TCR came from a human donor with low-grade glioma or glioblastoma, undergoing nonglioma brain surgery, or in good health (not recorded which). V and J are TRBV20-1 and TRBJ1-1; possible D gene TRBD1, 5 bases. The chain's CDR3 is CSARDEGIGTEAFF. DNA for the CDR3: TGCAGTGCTAGAGATGAGGGGATTGGCACTGAAGCTTTCTTT.